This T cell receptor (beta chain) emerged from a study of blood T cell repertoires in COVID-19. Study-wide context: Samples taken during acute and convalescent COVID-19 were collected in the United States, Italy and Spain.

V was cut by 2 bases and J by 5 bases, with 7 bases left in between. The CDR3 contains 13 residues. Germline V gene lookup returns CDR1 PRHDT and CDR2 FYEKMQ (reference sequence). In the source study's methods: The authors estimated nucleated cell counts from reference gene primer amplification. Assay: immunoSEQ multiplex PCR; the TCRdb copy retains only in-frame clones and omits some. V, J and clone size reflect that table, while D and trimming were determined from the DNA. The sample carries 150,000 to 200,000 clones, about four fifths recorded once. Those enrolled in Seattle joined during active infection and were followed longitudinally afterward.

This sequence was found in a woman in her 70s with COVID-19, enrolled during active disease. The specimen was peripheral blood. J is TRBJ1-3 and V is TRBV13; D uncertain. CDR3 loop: CASSLNLRNTIYF. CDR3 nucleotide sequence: TGTGCCAGCAGCTTAAATCTCCGAAACACCATATATTTT.